This TCR beta chain was recovered during a study of beta chain features in type 1 diabetes. Across the study: All samples together contributed more than 90,000,000 sorted cells for examination.

Since all of the isolated RNA was reverse transcribed, expressed TCRB transcripts were what got sequenced. The data were produced by immunoSEQ multiplex PCR, yet TCRdb's version contains in-frame clones alone and is incomplete. The sample has 250,000 to 400,000 clones; approximately 14% are singletons. This clone has only a few counts. What it binds is not known. Whole-study findings and limits: Patients showed naive, central memory and Treg TCRB repertoires that appeared more similar than those of healthy donors.

Via the markers CD45RO/CCR7/CD25/CD127/CD95/CD27, stem cell-like memory, regulatory, central memory and naive CD4+ cells were sorted. Purity of each sorted population was above 98%. There are 14 residues in the CDR3. V lost 5 bases, J lost 6 bases, and 8 bases stayed unmatched. CDR1 is SGHAT, CDR2 FQNNGV, per germline. The sequence was obtained from a man aged 25-45 years in good health. The material sequenced was central memory CD4+ T cells from blood. The rearrangement uses TRBV11-2 and TRBJ2-7, with 9 bases that match TRBD2. CDR3 nucleotide sequence: TGTGCCAGCAGCCCCAGCGGGAGGTATAGCGAGCAGTACGTC. As protein: CASSPSGRYSEQYV.